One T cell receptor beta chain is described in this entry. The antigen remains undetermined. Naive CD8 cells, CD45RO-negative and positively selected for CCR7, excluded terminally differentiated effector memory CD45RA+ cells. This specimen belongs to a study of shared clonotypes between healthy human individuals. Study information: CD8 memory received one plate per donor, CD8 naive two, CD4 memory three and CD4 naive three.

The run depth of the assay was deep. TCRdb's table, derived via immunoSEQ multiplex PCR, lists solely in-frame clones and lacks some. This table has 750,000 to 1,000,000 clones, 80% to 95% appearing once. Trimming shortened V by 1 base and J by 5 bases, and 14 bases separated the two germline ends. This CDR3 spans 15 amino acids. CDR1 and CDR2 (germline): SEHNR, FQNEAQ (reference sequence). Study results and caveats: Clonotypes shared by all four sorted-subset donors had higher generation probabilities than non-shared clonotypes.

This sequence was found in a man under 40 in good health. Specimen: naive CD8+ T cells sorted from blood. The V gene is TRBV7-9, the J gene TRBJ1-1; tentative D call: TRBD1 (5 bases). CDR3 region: CASSLVRGMRTEAFF. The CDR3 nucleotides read TGTGCCAGCAGCTTAGTCCGGGGGATGCGGACTGAAGCTTTCTTT.